The 26 T cell receptor beta chains listed next were all sequenced from one sample in a study of shared clonotypes between healthy human individuals. Clones were read by immunoSEQ multiplex PCR, and TCRdb kept only the in-frame ones, dropping some. The sample has approximately 2.3 million clones, over 90% seen once. Sequencing input: naive CD4+ T cells from PBMCs. Stated subset: CD45RA+ positively selected. These receptors all come from a man younger than 35 in good health. Some clones in this sample may be carry-over from other donors' samples.

The chain combines TRBV5-1 with TRBJ2-2, with 16 bases lining up with TRBD2. The CDR3 consists of 21 residues. Looked up from germline, CDR1 is SGHRS and CDR2 is YFSETQ. V lost 3 bases, J lost 0 bases, and 11 bases stayed unmatched. The CDR3 DNA reads TGCGCCAGCAGCTACCGACCCGGGACTAGCGGGAGGGACGCGAACACCGGGGAGCTGTTTTTT. As protein: CASSYRPGTSGRDANTGELFF.

V is TRBV2 and J is TRBJ2-3; D gene uncertain. Deletions cut 4 bases from V and 1 base from J, with 6 bases between. This CDR3 has 13 residues. Per the germline V gene, CDR1 is SNHLY and CDR2 is FYNNEI. DNA for the CDR3: TGTGCCAGCAGTGTGACCCGCACAGATACGCAGTATTTT. Protein sequence: CASSVTRTDTQYF.

The V and J genes are TRBV15 and TRBJ2-7, with D perhaps matching TRBD1 (5 bases). The V end lost 0 bases, the J end lost 6 bases, and 15 bases lay between the germline ends. The CDR3 has 15 residues. Germline lookup yields CDR1 LNHNV and CDR2 YYDKDF (reference sequence). The CDR3 protein is CATSRDRSRVGEQYF. CDR3 coding DNA: TGTGCCACCAGCAGAGATCGTAGCAGGGTCGGCGAGCAGTACTTC.

Regarding this clone: Other DNA sequences in this specimen translate into the identical CDR3. The V call is TRBV19, the J call TRBJ1-5; the D gene is possibly TRBD1 (6 bases). The V and J ends lost 3 bases and 6 bases respectively, with 12 bases between them. CDR3 size: 14 residues. Germline CDR1 is LNHDA and CDR2 is SQIVND (reference sequence). CDR3 region: CASSIRGAGQPQHF. CDR3 sequence (DNA): TGTGCCAGTAGTATCAGGGGTGCGGGTCAGCCCCAGCATTTT.

A note on this clone: In the same sample, other DNA sequences code for this CDR3. This rearrangement joins TRBV11-2 to TRBJ2-7; D gene uncertain. From germline, CDR1 is SGHAT and CDR2 FQNNGV. With 1 base removed from V and 3 bases from J, the gap between germline ends came to 4 bases. The CDR3 spans 12 residues. The DNA of the CDR3 is TGTGCCAGCAGCTTAGTGGGCTACGAGCAGTACTTC. It codes for CASSLVGYEQYF. Looking up the rest from reference TRBV11-2 and TRBJ2-7 gives the full variable domain: EAGVAQSPRYKIIEKRQSVAFWCNPISGHATLYWYQQILGQGPKLLIQFQNNGVVDDSQLPKDRFSAERLKGVDSTLKIQPAKLEDSAVYLCASSLVGYEQYFGPGTRLTVT.

The chain combines TRBV7-8 with TRBJ2-1; no definite D call. Germline V CDR1 and CDR2: SGHVS, FQNEAQ. The CDR3 extends over 13 amino acids. V lost 8 bases and J 5 bases, leaving 13 bases between the germline ends. Here the CDR3 DNA reads TGTGCCAGCCTTGCCGCCGGCCACAATGAGCAGTTCTTC. It codes for CASLAAGHNEQFF.

V usage is TRBV19 and J usage is TRBJ1-2; D is unclear. V dropped 6 bases and J dropped 8 bases, with 19 bases sitting between them. The germline gives CDR1 LNHDA, CDR2 SQIVND (reference sequence). The CDR3 covers 14 residues. The CDR3 spells CASSKRPDVGGYTF. The CDR3 DNA sequence: TGTGCCAGTAGCAAGAGACCCGACGTGGGAGGCTACACCTTC.

This rearrangement joins TRBV28 to TRBJ2-7; no clear D. The CDR3 consists of 15 residues. Germline V gene sequence: CDR1 MDHEN, CDR2 SYDVKM. Trimming removed 2 bases from V and 6 bases from J, with 17 bases in between. The CDR3 region is CASSLVGPSTFEQYF. CDR3 sequence (DNA): TGTGCCAGCAGTTTAGTTGGTCCCAGCACCTTCGAGCAGTACTTC.

V is TRBV6-5 and J is TRBJ1-3; D possibly corresponds to TRBD1 (6 bases). Trimming shortened V by 4 bases and J by 0 bases, and 7 bases separated the two germline ends. Germline CDR1 reads MNHEY; CDR2 reads SVGAGI. The CDR3 sequence is 14 residues long. CDR3 bases: TGTGCCAGCAGTTTACAGGGCTCTGGAAACACCATATATTTT. This gives the protein CASSLQGSGNTIYF.

This rearrangement joins TRBV6-1 to TRBJ1-1; D ambiguous. V gave up 3 bases and J gave up 4 bases, with 9 bases separating them. The CDR3 has 13 residues. From germline, CDR1 is MNHNS and CDR2 SASEGT. The CDR3 DNA sequence: TGTGCCAGCAGTGACCTGCGGGCCACTGAAGCTTTCTTT. This translates into CASSDLRATEAFF.

The gene calls are TRBV7-2 and TRBJ2-1; TRBD1 is a possible D gene (5 bases). CDR1 and CDR2 from the germline V gene are SGHTA and FQGNSA. The CDR3 consists of 15 residues. The V end was cut by 1 base, the J end by 9 bases, with 16 bases between. CDR3 coding DNA: TGTGCCAGCAGCTTAGGAATCAGGGCCCCGGGTGAGCAGTTCTTC. This translates into CASSLGIRAPGEQFF.

The J gene is TRBJ2-7, the V gene TRBV2; 12 positions agree with TRBD2. The V gene end was trimmed by 6 bases and the J gene end by 9 bases; junction bases not matched to a gene: 9. There are 14 residues in the CDR3. Germline V gene sequence: CDR1 SNHLY, CDR2 FYNNEI. The CDR3 DNA sequence: TGTGCCAGCAGCCCGGGACTAGCGGGCCGACGGCAGTACTTC. This sequence encodes CASSPGLAGRRQYF.

The genes are TRBV7-8 and TRBJ2-7, with TRBD2 identical over 15 bases. This CDR3 has 19 amino acids. The germline V gene has CDR1 SGHVS and CDR2 FQNEAQ. J was trimmed by 4 bases and V by 4 bases; bases with no gene match: 14. CDR3 sequence (DNA): TGTGCCAGCAGCTCTGGACTAGCGGGAGGGCCGGCGGTTCTTTACGAGCAGTACTTC. Translation: CASSSGLAGGPAVLYEQYF.

V usage is TRBV10-2 and J usage is TRBJ2-1; 13 bases fit TRBD2. J gave up 3 bases and V 6 bases, and 5 bases lay outside the gene matches. The CDR3 consists of 16 residues. The germline CDR1 and CDR2 sequences are WSHSY and SAAADI. The DNA for the CDR3 is TGCGCCAGCAGAGGACTAGCGGGAGTAAGCTACAATGAGCAGTTCTTC. This codes for CASRGLAGVSYNEQFF.

The genes are TRBV15 and TRBJ1-2, with unresolved D. V was shortened by 5 bases and J by 3 bases, with 13 bases between the two germline ends. The length of the CDR3 is 14 residues. Germline CDR1 reads LNHNV; CDR2 reads YYDKDF (reference sequence). Written as DNA, the CDR3 is TGTGCCACCAGCCCCGGTTCCCTCGACTATGGCTACACCTTC. Its translation: CATSPGSLDYGYTF.

This clone appeared once. V usage is TRBV15 and J usage is TRBJ1-4; D unclear. CDR1 and CDR2 from the germline V gene are LNHNV and YYDKDF (reference sequence). This CDR3 is built from 16 residues. Trimming took 1 base from V and 5 from J, leaving 14 bases between them. The CDR3 DNA sequence: TGTGCCACCAGCAGAGGGAGGGAAGGGTCAAATGAAAAACTGTTTTTT. Protein product: CATSRGREGSNEKLFF.

The chain combines TRBV28 with TRBJ2-4; weak D call: TRBD1 (5 bases). With 6 bases removed from V and 0 bases from J, the gap between germline ends came to 12 bases. The CDR3 is 15 amino acids. The germline gives CDR1 MDHEN, CDR2 SYDVKM. The CDR3 region is CASSNQGVAKNIQYF. CDR3 in DNA: TGTGCCAGCAGCAACCAGGGTGTAGCCAAAAACATTCAGTACTTC.

The J gene is TRBJ2-1, the V gene TRBV19; 8 bases align to TRBD2. With V trimmed by 7 bases and J by 0 bases, 14 bases remained unmatched. Germline V CDR1 and CDR2: LNHDA, SQIVND (reference sequence). The CDR3 spans 18 residues. In DNA, the CDR3 is TGTGCCAGTATGTCGGCGAGAGCCGGGACTAGCTCCTACAATGAGCAGTTCTTC. Its protein is CASMSARAGTSSYNEQFF.

This rearrangement joins TRBV28 to TRBJ1-2, with D possibly being TRBD1 (6 bases). Trimming left V 2 bases short and J 3 bases short, with 10 bases between. Per germline, CDR1 MDHEN and CDR2 SYDVKM. The CDR3 length is 14 residues. Here the CDR3 reads CASSLLGADYGYTF. For the CDR3, the DNA is TGTGCCAGCAGTTTACTGGGGGCGGACTATGGCTACACCTTC.

V usage is TRBV28 and J usage is TRBJ2-3; D is possibly TRBD1 or TRBD2 (5 bases each). V was cut by 2 bases and J by 2 bases, with 17 bases left in between. CDR1 MDHEN and CDR2 SYDVKM come from the germline V gene. CDR3 length: 17 amino acids. The DNA for the CDR3 is TGTGCCAGCAGTTTAGTTGGGAACAGAGGGACCACAGATACGCAGTATTTT. The encoded protein is CASSLVGNRGTTDTQYF.

This clone was counted a single time. The rearrangement joins TRBV10-3 to TRBJ2-7; no definite D call. The CDR3 consists of 14 residues. CDR1 ENHRY and CDR2 SYGVKD come from the germline V gene. With 6 bases removed from V and 0 bases from J, the gap between germline ends came to 12 bases. The CDR3: CAISETGVSYEQYF. The CDR3 DNA reads as TGTGCCATCAGCGAGACGGGTGTCTCCTACGAGCAGTACTTC.

This rearrangement joins TRBV29-1 to TRBJ2-5; possible D gene TRBD2, 6 bases. The CDR3 consists of 13 residues. Trimming pared 6 bases from V and 4 bases from J, leaving 15 bases between. Germline CDR1 SQVTM, CDR2 ANQGSEA. CDR3 DNA sequence: TGCAGCGTACCGGGACTCGCTGTAGAGACCCAGTACTTC. It codes for CSVPGLAVETQYF.

The chain links TRBV29-1 to TRBJ1-2, with 10 nucleotides matching TRBD1. The CDR3 is 12 residues long. The J segment lost 5 bases and the V segment lost 4 bases, leaving 1 base of the junction unmatched. Germline CDR1 is SQVTM and CDR2 is ANQGSEA. The CDR3 protein is CSVGGQGYGYTF. The CDR3 DNA reads as TGCAGCGTTGGGGGACAGGGGTATGGCTACACCTTC.

This chain uses TRBV27 with TRBJ2-7, with 11 nucleotides matching TRBD2. The CDR3 spans 17 residues. V shed 5 bases, J shed 4 bases, and the junction held 13 bases outside the gene matches. The germline gives CDR1 MNHEY, CDR2 SMNVEV (reference sequence). The CDR3 nucleotides are TGTGCCAGCAGTCTCTCGGGACTAGCGGAGTTAGCGTACGAGCAGTACTTC. It encodes CASSLSGLAELAYEQYF.

The chain joins TRBV7-3 to TRBJ2-2, with D maybe TRBD1 (5 bases). Germline V lookup: CDR1 SGHTA, CDR2 FQGTGA. The V end was cut by 4 bases, the J end by 3 bases, with 12 bases between. There are 15 residues in the CDR3. The CDR3 sequence is CASSSGREYTGELFF. In nucleotides, the CDR3 is TGTGCCAGCAGCTCGGGCAGGGAATACACCGGGGAGCTGTTTTTT.

This chain joins TRBV10-3 and TRBJ2-1; 10 bases are a match to TRBD2. This CDR3 spans 14 amino acids. Per germline, CDR1 ENHRY and CDR2 SYGVKD. V was pared by 6 bases and J by 6 bases, with 5 bases of the junction left unmatched. CDR3 nucleotides: TGTGCCATCAGACCTAGCGGGAGCCCCAATGAGCAGTTCTTC. Its protein is CAIRPSGSPNEQFF.